In its sample, the clone carrying this TCR beta chain was seen many times. Antigen: not known. Trimming took off 0 bases at V and 4 bases at J, with 6 bases between the two ends. CDR3 length: 14 residues. Germline V lookup: CDR1 SSHAT, CDR2 FNYEAQ (reference sequence). These data originate in a study of CD8 T cells in ankylosing spondylitis. Quantitative 5'-RACE with molecular barcodes produced the TCR beta libraries. TCRdb re-called the 5' RACE reads with MiXCR, one entry per CDR3 protein. In the table there are just under 550,000 distinct CDR3 sequences, approximately 12% of which are singletons. General study findings and limits: Researchers reportedly found disease-linked clones significantly enriched in matched ankylosing spondylitis synovial fluid. Disease-linked clones bore a CD8+ phenotype, appearing relatively rarely in peripheral blood. Characteristic of ankylosing spondylitis blood, it appeared, was a TCR beta motif comprising about 8 highly homologous variants. In the blood and synovial fluid of reactive arthritis, some motif variants had been previously reported.

This clonotype originated in a male donor with ankylosing spondylitis. V is TRBV7-7 and J is TRBJ2-2; no reliable D call. The sequencing input was blood, either unsorted or a sorted T cell fraction (not recorded which). Here the CDR3 reads CASSLAESTGELFF. CDR3 sequence (DNA): TGTGCCAGCAGCTTAGCGGAGAGCACCGGGGAGCTGTTTTTT.